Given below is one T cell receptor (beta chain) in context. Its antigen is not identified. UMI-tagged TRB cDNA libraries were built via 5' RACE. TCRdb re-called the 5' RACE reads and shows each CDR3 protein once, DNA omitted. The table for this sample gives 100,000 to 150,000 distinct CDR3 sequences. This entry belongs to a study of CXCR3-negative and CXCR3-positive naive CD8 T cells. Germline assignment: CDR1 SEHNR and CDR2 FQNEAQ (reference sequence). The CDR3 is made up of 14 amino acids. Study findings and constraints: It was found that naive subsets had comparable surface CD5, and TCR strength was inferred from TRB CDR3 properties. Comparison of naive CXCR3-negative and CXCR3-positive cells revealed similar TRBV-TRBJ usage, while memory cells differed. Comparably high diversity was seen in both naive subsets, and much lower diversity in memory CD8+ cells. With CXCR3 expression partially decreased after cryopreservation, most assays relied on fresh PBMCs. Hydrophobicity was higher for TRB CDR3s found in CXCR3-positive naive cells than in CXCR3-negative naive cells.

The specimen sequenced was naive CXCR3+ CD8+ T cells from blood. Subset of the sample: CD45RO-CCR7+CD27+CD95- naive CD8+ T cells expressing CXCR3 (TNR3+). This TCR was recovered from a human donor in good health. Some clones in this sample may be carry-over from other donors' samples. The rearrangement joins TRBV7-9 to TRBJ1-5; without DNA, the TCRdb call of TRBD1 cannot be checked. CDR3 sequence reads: CASSLAPGPGTQHF.